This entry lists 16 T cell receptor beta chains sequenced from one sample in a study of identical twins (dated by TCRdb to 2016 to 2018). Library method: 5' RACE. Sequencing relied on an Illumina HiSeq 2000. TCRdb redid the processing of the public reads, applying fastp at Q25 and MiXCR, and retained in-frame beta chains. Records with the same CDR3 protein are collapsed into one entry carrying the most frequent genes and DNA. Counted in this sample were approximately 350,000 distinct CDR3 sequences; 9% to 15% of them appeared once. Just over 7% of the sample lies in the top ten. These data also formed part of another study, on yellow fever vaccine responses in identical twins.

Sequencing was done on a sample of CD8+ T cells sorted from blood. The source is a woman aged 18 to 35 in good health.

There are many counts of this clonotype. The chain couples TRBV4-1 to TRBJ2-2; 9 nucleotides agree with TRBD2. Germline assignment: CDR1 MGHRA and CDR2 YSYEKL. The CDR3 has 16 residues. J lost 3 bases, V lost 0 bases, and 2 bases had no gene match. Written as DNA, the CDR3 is TGCGCCAGCAGCCAAGATAGCGGGGGATACACCGGGGAGCTGTTTTTT. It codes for CASSQDSGGYTGELFF.

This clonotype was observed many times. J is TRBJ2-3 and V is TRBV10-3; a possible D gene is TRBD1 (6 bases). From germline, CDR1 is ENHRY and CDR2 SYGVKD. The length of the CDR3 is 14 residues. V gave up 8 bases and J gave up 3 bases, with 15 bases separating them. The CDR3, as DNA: TGTGCCATCGGGGTTGGACAGATAACAGATACGCAGTATTTT. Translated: CAIGVGQITDTQYF.

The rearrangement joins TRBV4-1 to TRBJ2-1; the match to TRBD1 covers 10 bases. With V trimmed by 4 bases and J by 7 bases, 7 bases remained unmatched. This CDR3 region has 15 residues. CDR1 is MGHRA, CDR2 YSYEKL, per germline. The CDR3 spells CASSRDRTGGNEQFF. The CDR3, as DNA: TGCGCCAGCAGCCGCGACAGGACAGGGGGTAATGAGCAGTTCTTC.

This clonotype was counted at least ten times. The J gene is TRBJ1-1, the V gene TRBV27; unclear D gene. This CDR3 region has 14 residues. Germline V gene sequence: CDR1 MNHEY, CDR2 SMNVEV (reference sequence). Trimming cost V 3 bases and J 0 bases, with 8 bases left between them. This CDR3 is CASSFSRMNTEAFF. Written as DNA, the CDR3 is TGTGCCAGCAGTTTCTCTCGGATGAACACTGAAGCTTTCTTT.

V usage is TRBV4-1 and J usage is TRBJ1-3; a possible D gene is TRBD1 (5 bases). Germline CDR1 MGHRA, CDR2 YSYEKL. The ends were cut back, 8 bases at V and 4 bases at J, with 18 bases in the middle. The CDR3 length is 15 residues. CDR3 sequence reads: CASHLGAGEGNTIYF. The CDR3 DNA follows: TGCGCCAGCCACCTCGGAGCGGGGGAGGGAAACACCATATATTTT.

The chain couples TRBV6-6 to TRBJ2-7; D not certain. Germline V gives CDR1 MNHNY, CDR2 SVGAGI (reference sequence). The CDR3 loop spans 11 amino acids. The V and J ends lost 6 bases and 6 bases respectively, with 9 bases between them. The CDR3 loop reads CASSSSFEQYF. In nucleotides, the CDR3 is TGTGCCAGCAGCTCGAGTTTCGAGCAGTACTTC.

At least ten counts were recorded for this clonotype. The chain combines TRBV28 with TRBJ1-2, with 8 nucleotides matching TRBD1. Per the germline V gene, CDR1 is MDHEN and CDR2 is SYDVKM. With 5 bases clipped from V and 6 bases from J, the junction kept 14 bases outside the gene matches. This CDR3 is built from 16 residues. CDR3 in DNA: TGTGCCAGCAGTAGCCGGGACAGGTGGAATGTGGATGGCTACACCTTC. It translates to CASSSRDRWNVDGYTF.

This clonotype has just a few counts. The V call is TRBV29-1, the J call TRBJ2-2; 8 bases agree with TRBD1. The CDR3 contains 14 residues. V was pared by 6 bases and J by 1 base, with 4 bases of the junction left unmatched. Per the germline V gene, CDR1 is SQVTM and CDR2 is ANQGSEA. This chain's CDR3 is CSVSGTGNTGELFF. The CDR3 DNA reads TGCAGCGTGTCCGGGACAGGGAACACCGGGGAGCTGTTTTTT.

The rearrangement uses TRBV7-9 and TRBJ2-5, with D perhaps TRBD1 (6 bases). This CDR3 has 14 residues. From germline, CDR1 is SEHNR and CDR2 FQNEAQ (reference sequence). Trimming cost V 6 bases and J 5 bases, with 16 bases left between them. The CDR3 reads CASSPNRVGETQYF. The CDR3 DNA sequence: TGTGCCAGCAGTCCAAACAGGGTTGGGGAGACCCAGTACTTC.

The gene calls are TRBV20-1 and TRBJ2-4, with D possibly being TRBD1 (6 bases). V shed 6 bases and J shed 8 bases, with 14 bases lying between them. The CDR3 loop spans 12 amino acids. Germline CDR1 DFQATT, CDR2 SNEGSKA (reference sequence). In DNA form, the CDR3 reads TGCAGTGCGCCAACAGGGTCGGACATTCAGTACTTC. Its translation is CSAPTGSDIQYF.

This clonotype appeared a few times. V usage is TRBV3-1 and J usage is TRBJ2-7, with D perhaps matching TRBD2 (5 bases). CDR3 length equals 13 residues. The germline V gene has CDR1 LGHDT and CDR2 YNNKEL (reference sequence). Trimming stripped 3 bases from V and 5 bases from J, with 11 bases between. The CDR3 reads CASSQRVTDEQYF. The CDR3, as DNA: TGTGCCAGCAGCCAGAGGGTTACAGACGAGCAGTACTTC.

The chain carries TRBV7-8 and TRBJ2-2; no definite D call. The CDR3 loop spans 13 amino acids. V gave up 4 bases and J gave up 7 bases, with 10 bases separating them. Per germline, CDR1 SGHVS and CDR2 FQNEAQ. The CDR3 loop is CASSSRILGELFF. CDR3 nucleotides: TGTGCCAGCAGCTCTAGGATTCTCGGGGAGCTGTTTTTT.

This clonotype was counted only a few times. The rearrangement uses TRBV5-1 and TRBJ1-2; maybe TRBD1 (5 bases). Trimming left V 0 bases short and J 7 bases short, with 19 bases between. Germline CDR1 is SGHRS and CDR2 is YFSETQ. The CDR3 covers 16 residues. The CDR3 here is CASSLVWADRPGGYTF. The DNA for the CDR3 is TGCGCCAGCAGCTTGGTGTGGGCTGACAGACCCGGTGGCTACACCTTC.

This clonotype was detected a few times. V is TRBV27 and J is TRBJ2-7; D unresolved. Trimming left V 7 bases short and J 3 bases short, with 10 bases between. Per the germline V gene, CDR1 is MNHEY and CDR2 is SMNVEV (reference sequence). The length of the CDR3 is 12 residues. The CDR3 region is CASTTKLYEQYV. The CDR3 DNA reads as TGTGCCAGCACGACCAAACTCTACGAGCAGTACGTC.

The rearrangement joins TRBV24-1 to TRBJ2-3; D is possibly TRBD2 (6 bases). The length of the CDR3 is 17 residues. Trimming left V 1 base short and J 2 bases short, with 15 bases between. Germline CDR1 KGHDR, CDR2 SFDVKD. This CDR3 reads CATSDFIGGEDTDTQYF. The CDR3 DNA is TGTGCCACCAGTGATTTCATCGGCGGGGAGGACACAGATACGCAGTATTTT.

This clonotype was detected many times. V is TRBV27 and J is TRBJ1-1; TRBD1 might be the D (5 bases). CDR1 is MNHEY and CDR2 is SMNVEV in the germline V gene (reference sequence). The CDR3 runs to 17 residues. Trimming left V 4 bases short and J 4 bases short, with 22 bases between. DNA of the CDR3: TGTGCCAGCAGTTCCCTCGGGCGAGGGACCGGGGGCACTGAAGCTTTCTTT. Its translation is CASSSLGRGTGGTEAFF.